Reported below is one TCR beta chain. The data were taken from a study of shared clonotypes between healthy human individuals. Positive CCR7 selection of CD45RO-negative cells yielded the naive CD8 cells, and terminally differentiated effector memory CD45RA+ cells were excluded. Generated by immunoSEQ multiplex PCR, the TCRdb table keeps only in-frame clones and is missing some. The data contain over 750,000 clones, about 96% of them singletons. This CDR3 is built from 14 residues. The germline V gene encodes CDR1 PRHDT and CDR2 FYEKMQ (reference sequence). V gave up 3 bases and J gave up 4 bases; unmatched junction bases: 2.

This sequence originates from a young man in good health. Sequenced material: naive CD8+ T cells sorted from blood. The chain carries TRBV13 and TRBJ1-5; 8 nucleotides match TRBD1. CDR3 sequence: CASSFGQGNQPQHF. In DNA form, the CDR3 reads TGTGCCAGCAGCTTTGGACAGGGAAATCAGCCCCAGCATTTT. The full variable domain, its missing parts supplied by reference TRBV13 and TRBJ1-5, is AAGVIQSPRHLIKEKRETATLKCYPIPRHDTVYWYQQGPGQDPQFLISFYEKMQSDKGSIPDRFSAQQFSDYHSELNMSSLELGDSALYFCASSFGQGNQPQHFGDGTRLSIL.